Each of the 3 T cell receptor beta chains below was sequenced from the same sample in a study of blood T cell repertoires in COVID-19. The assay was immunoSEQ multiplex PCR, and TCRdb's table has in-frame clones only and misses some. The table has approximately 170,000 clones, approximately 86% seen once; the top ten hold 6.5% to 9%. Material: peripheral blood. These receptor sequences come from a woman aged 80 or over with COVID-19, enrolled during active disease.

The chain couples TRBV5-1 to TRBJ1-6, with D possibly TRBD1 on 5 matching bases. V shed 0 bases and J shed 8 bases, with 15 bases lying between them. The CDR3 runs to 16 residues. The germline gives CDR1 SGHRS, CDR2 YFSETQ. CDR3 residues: CASSLGRGGRDSPLHF. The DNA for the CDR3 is TGCGCCAGCAGCTTGGGGCGCGGGGGTAGGGATTCACCCCTCCACTTT.

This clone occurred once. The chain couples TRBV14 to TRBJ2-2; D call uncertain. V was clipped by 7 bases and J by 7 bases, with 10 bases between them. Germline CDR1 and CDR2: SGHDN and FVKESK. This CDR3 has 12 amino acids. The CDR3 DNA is TGTGCCAGCATGAGGATCGGCGGGGAGCTGTTTTTT. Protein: CASMRIGGELFF.

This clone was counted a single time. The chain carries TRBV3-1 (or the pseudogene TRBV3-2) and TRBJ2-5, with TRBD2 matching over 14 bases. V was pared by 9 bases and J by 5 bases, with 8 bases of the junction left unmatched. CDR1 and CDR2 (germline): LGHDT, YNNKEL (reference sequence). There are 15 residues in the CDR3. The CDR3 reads CASTGTSGGSETQYF. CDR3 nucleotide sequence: TGTGCCAGTACCGGGACTAGCGGGGGTTCGGAGACCCAGTACTTC.